Below are 9 T cell receptor beta chains sequenced from a single sample in a study of T cell changes during pregnancy in multiple sclerosis. Profiling relied on immunoSEQ multiplex PCR, and the TCRdb table lists in-frame clones only, not all of them. The table includes some 28,000 clones, 85% to 95% detected once. Sequences were derived from CD4+ T cells from peripheral blood mononuclear cells, sampled after pregnancy. The source is a female donor with multiple sclerosis, enrolled in a pregnancy study.

The rearrangement joins TRBV5-1 to TRBJ2-5, with 12 positions matching TRBD2. In germline, CDR1 is SGHRS, CDR2 YFSETQ. The V gene end was trimmed by 0 bases and the J gene end by 4 bases; junction bases not matched to a gene: 4. This CDR3 contains 16 residues. This CDR3 reads CASSLDSSGRGETQYF. The CDR3 region has the DNA TGCGCCAGCAGCTTGGATTCTAGCGGGAGGGGAGAGACCCAGTACTTC.

The gene calls are TRBV6-5 and TRBJ2-7, with a possible D match to TRBD2 (5 bases). The CDR3 consists of 14 residues. Germline CDR1 MNHEY, CDR2 SVGAGI. The V gene lost 10 bases and the J gene lost 0 bases, with 16 bases spanning the gap. The CDR3 loop reads CAKQPSSSSYEQYF. The CDR3 nucleotides read TGTGCCAAACAACCTAGCAGCAGCTCCTACGAGCAGTACTTC.

The CDR3 DNA sequence: TGCGCCAGCAGCTTGGAAGGACAGGGTGGGGCCAACGTCCTGACTTTC. Amino acids: CASSLEGQGGANVLTF. The V call is TRBV5-1, the J call TRBJ2-6, with 8 bases lining up with TRBD1. The V gene's germline CDR1 is SGHRS and CDR2 YFSETQ. Trimming at V came to 0 bases and at J to 3 bases, leaving 2 bases not matched to a gene. The CDR3 has 16 residues.

V and J are TRBV18 and TRBJ2-1, with 8 bases identical to TRBD1. CDR3 length equals 16 residues. CDR1 and CDR2 from the germline V gene are KGHSH and LQKENI. The V and J ends lost 2 bases and 10 bases, in that order; junction bases with no gene match: 13. Here the CDR3 reads CASSPFETGAVSEQFF. DNA for the CDR3: TGTGCCAGCTCACCATTCGAGACAGGGGCCGTGAGCGAGCAGTTCTTC.

The CDR3, as DNA: TGTGCCAGCAGCTCTACTAGCGGGCAAGAGACCCAGTACTTC. Translating it yields CASSSTSGQETQYF. The J gene is TRBJ2-5, the V gene TRBV7-8; 9 nucleotides match TRBD2. The CDR3 extends over 14 amino acids. CDR1 and CDR2 from the germline V gene are SGHVS and FQNEAQ. V was clipped by 4 bases and J by 2 bases; unmatched bases: 2.

The V call is TRBV7-2, the J call TRBJ2-1, with TRBD1 as a possible D gene (5 bases). The CDR3 length is 11 residues. V lost 5 bases and J lost 8, with 7 bases in between. From germline, CDR1 is SGHTA and CDR2 FQGNSA. The CDR3 here is CASSQGYEQFF. Here the CDR3 DNA reads TGTGCCAGCAGCCAGGGCTATGAGCAGTTCTTC.

The CDR3 region is CASSPRTGGSGNTIYF. CDR3 sequence (DNA): TGTGCCAGCAGCCCAAGGACAGGGGGCTCTGGAAACACCATATATTTT. V is TRBV7-3 and J is TRBJ1-3; 10 bases agree with TRBD1. This CDR3 region has 16 residues. After removal of 5 bases from V and 0 bases from J, the junction contained 4 bases not matched to a gene. The germline V gene encodes CDR1 SGHTA and CDR2 FQGTGA.

V gene TRBV7-9 combines with J gene TRBJ1-3, with D maybe TRBD1 (5 bases). Germline V CDR1 and CDR2: SEHNR, FQNEAQ (reference sequence). The CDR3 is 16 amino acids. Trimming left V 5 bases short and J 0 bases short, with 14 bases between. The CDR3 reads CASSLREDFSGNTIYF. The CDR3 nucleotides are TGTGCCAGCAGCCTCAGGGAGGACTTCTCTGGAAACACCATATATTTT.

This chain uses TRBV6-4 with TRBJ1-5, with a possible D match to TRBD1 (5 bases). V lost 2 bases to trimming and J lost 1 base, with 12 bases between them. The germline V gene encodes CDR1 MRHNA and CDR2 SNTAGT. The CDR3 extends over 16 amino acids. The CDR3 reads CASSDGGAASNQPQHF. The DNA of the CDR3 is TGTGCCAGCAGTGACGGCGGGGCGGCCAGCAATCAGCCCCAGCATTTT.